The clone carrying this TCR beta chain was observed a single time. This PCR relied on a set of 60 Vbeta primers and 13 Jbeta primers. Here immunoSEQ multiplex PCR was the method, and the copy in TCRdb shows in-frame clones only, minus some. The sample has 98,000 or so clones; around 82% are singletons. These data originate in a study of cytomegalovirus exposure and HLA in healthy donors. The CDR3 has 13 amino acids. Germline CDR1 reads SGHVS; CDR2 reads FQNEAQ. Trimming took 1 base from V and 6 from J, leaving 7 bases between them. The chain is built from TRBV7-8 and TRBJ1-5; no definite D call. Sequencing used PBMCs. The TCR originated in a woman in her thirties or forties in good health and CMV-seronegative. Here the CDR3 DNA reads TGTGCCAGCAGCTTAGATGTGGCTCAGCCCCAGCATTTT. Translated, it gives CASSLDVAQPQHF.